This T cell receptor (beta chain) was identified in a study of human T cells and chemical hapten exposure. This clonotype was observed many times. Noted time point: healthy volunteer bleed at 2 weeks. From whole blood left unfractionated, total RNA was extracted. The V segment lost 5 bases and the J segment 7 bases; nucleotides outside the gene matches: 10. The germline V gene encodes CDR1 MNHEY and CDR2 SMNVEV (reference sequence). This CDR3 region has 15 residues. MiXCR was run by TCRdb on the RACE reads, yielding one entry per CDR3 protein. The table has tens of thousands of distinct CDR3 sequences, approximately 4.8% seen once.

Sequencing was performed on whole blood. The receptor comes from a human donor in good health. Some clones in this sample may be carry-over from other donors' samples. The V and J genes are TRBV27 and TRBJ1-5; TRBD1 agrees at 8 bases. CDR3 sequence reads: CASSPPDRVGQPQHF. DNA for the CDR3: TGTGCCAGCAGTCCGCCGGACAGGGTCGGCCAGCCCCAGCATTTT.